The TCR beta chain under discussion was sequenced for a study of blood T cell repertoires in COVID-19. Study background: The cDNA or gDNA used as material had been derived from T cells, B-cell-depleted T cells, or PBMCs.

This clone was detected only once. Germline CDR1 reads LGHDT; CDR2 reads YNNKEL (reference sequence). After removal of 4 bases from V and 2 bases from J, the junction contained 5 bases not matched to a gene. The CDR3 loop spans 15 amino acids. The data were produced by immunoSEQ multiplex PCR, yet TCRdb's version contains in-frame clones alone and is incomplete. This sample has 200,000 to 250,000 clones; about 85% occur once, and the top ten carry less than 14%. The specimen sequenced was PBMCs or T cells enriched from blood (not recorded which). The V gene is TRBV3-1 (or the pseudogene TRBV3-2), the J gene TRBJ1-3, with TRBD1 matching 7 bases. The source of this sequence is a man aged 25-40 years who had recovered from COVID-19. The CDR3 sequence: CASSPRDRAGNTIYF. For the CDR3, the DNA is TGTGCCAGCAGCCCACGTGACAGGGCTGGAAACACCATATATTTT.